The 2 T cell receptor beta chains below all came from one sample that was sequenced in a study of T cell responses to AZD1222 COVID-19 vaccine. Assay used: immunoSEQ multiplex PCR; TCRdb lists only in-frame clones, some missing. The sample shows about 120,000 clones, roughly nine tenths of them seen only once. The sequenced sample was peripheral blood, obtained on day 0 of AZD1222 vaccination. These receptors all stem from an adult in good health.

Written as DNA, the CDR3 is TGCGCCAGCAGCCCCCGGGACCGTCCAAATTCACCCCTCCACTTT. This gives the protein CASSPRDRPNSPLHF. The rearrangement uses TRBV4-3 and TRBJ1-6, with TRBD1 as a possible D gene (5 bases). There are 15 residues in the CDR3. Germline assignment: CDR1 LGHNA and CDR2 YSLEER. The ends were cut back, 4 bases at V and 7 bases at J, with 14 bases in the middle.

This chain links TRBV27 with TRBJ1-2; D not resolved. Trimming stripped 5 bases from V and 0 bases from J, with 10 bases between. This CDR3 is 14 amino acids long. Germline V lookup: CDR1 MNHEY, CDR2 SMNVEV (reference sequence). The CDR3 loop reads CASSPPGANYGYTF. The CDR3 DNA follows: TGTGCCAGCAGTCCCCCGGGAGCTAACTATGGCTACACCTTC.